The source of this T cell receptor beta chain is a study of T cell responses to AZD1222 COVID-19 vaccine. Study-wide results and caveats: Scientists sampled the repertoires only once the peak T cell response had passed. Seropositive AZD1222 recipients at baseline numbered only six or seven. Reportedly, close to half of spike-specific TCRs are directed against unmutated variant regions. White British people made up most donors, females outnumbered males, and clonal diversity was possibly underestimated.

A remark on this clone: What it binds is unknown.

Germline loops: CDR1 LGHNA, CDR2 YNFKEQ. CDR3 length: 18 amino acids. Germline trimming cut 0 bases from V and 1 base from J; bases unmatched to any gene: 10. The data were produced by immunoSEQ multiplex PCR, yet TCRdb's version contains in-frame clones alone and is incomplete. The table records about 110,000 clones, around 90% of them present only once. V gene TRBV4-2 combines with J gene TRBJ2-7, with TRBD2 identical over 9 bases. The source of this sequence is an adult in good health. This sample comprised peripheral blood, obtained on day 0 of AZD1222 vaccination. The CDR3 is CASSQEAGASGVSYEQYF. Written as DNA, the CDR3 is TGTGCCAGCAGCCAAGAGGCGGGGGCTAGCGGGGTTTCCTACGAGCAGTACTTC.